Below, 29 T cell receptor beta chains from the same sample are listed, as sequenced in a study of T-cell memory formation after mild COVID-19 (dated by TCRdb to the early 2020s). The method was 5' RACE. Sequencing used an Illumina NovaSeq 6000. TCRdb ran its own pipeline on the public reads, namely fastp trimming at Q25 and MiXCR clone calling, and kept in-frame beta chains. Rows matching on CDR3 protein sequence are summarized as one entry with the most common DNA and genes. The sample has roughly 68,000 distinct CDR3 sequences on record, 16% of them singletons. Jointly, the top ten make up around 29% of the sample. Sequencing used PBMCs or a T cell subset sorted from them (not recorded which). These receptor sequences come from an adult woman who had mild COVID-19 (a few samples of this study predate the infection). The sample titles of this study are shuffled in the database, so cell type and time point are left out; the donor was told from shared clones.

The V gene is TRBV2, the J gene TRBJ1-1; the match to TRBD1 covers 9 bases. The CDR3 totals 16 residues. Trimming took 4 bases from V and 1 from J; bases not matched to a gene: 7. Germline V CDR1 and CDR2: SNHLY, FYNNEI. This chain's CDR3 is CASSGGQGYGNTEAFF. The CDR3 DNA reads as TGTGCCAGCAGTGGAGGACAGGGGTACGGGAACACTGAAGCTTTCTTT.

This clonotype was recorded at least ten times. The V gene is TRBV7-9, the J gene TRBJ2-5; D unresolved. The CDR3 loop spans 12 amino acids. Germline loops: CDR1 SEHNR, CDR2 FQNEAQ (reference sequence). With 2 bases removed from V and 2 bases from J, the gap between germline ends came to 3 bases. The CDR3 loop is CASSLRQETQYF. In nucleotides, the CDR3 is TGTGCCAGCAGCTTACGGCAAGAGACCCAGTACTTC.

This clonotype was counted between two and nine times. V is TRBV10-2 and J is TRBJ2-6, with 9 nucleotides matching TRBD1. Germline V gene sequence: CDR1 WSHSY, CDR2 SAAADI. The CDR3 loop spans 19 amino acids. The V segment lost 0 bases and the J segment 0 bases; nucleotides outside the gene matches: 6. The CDR3 nucleotides read TGCGCCAGCAGTGAGTCGATGGGACAGGGTTACTCTGGGGCCAACGTCCTGACTTTC. It yields the protein CASSESMGQGYSGANVLTF.

The table lists this clonotype with a few counts. The rearrangement uses TRBV29-1 and TRBJ2-3; D is ambiguous. Between the trimmed V and J ends, which lost 4 bases and 0 bases, there was a span of 8 bases. This CDR3 spans 13 amino acids. Looked up from germline, CDR1 is SQVTM and CDR2 is ANQGSEA. CDR3 DNA sequence: TGCAGCGTTGCGGCGGCTAGCACAGATACGCAGTATTTT. Encoded protein: CSVAAASTDTQYF.

This clonotype was seen only a few times. J is TRBJ2-3 and V is TRBV7-9; D call uncertain. V gave up 7 bases and J gave up 4 bases, with 9 bases separating them. The CDR3 is made up of 12 amino acids. In germline, CDR1 is SEHNR, CDR2 FQNEAQ (reference sequence). The CDR3 spells CASTKVADTQYF. As DNA, the CDR3 is TGTGCCAGCACTAAGGTGGCAGATACGCAGTATTTT. The whole variable domain, remainder taken from reference TRBV7-9 and TRBJ2-3, is DTGVSQNPRHKITKRGQNVTFRCDPISEHNRLYWYRQTLGQGPEFLTYFQNEAQLEKSRLLSDRFSAERPKGSFSTLEIQRTEQGDSAMYLCASTKVADTQYFGPGTRLTVL.

The rearrangement joins TRBV3-1 to TRBJ1-5; no reliable D call. The CDR3 totals 13 residues. Trimming removed 3 bases at V and 5 bases at J, with 8 bases between. Per germline, CDR1 LGHDT and CDR2 YNNKEL (reference sequence). CDR3 coding DNA: TGTGCCAGCAGCCATCTCCGAGATCAGCCCCAGCATTTT. Amino acids: CASSHLRDQPQHF.

This clonotype has only a few counts. The chain joins TRBV6-2 or TRBV6-3 to TRBJ2-2, with D tentatively TRBD2 (5 bases). The CDR3 sequence is 14 residues long. Between the trimmed V and J ends, which lost 4 bases and 4 bases, there was a span of 10 bases. The germline CDR1 and CDR2 sequences are MNHEY and SVGEGT. This chain's CDR3 is CASSLASLTGELFF. In DNA, the CDR3 is TGTGCCAGCAGTTTGGCTAGCCTCACCGGGGAGCTGTTTTTT.

CDR3 sequence (DNA): TGCAGCCAGGGGGTGGGTTCACCCCTCCACTTT. Translated, it gives CSQGVGSPLHF. The chain couples TRBV29-1 to TRBJ1-6; 7 bases are shared with TRBD1. Germline assignment: CDR1 SQVTM and CDR2 ANQGSEA. After removal of 8 bases from V and 9 bases from J, the junction contained 4 bases not matched to a gene. The CDR3 covers 11 residues. Together with reference TRBV29-1 and TRBJ1-6, the CDR3 gives the full variable domain: SAVISQKPSRDICQRGTSLTIQCQVDSQVTMMFWYRQQPGQSLTLIATANQGSEATYESGFVIDKFPISRPNLTFSTLTVSNMSPEDSSIYLCSQGVGSPLHFGNGTRLTVT.

This clonotype was counted a few times. The chain employs TRBV4-1 and TRBJ2-7, with D tentatively TRBD1 (5 bases). The V and J ends lost 0 bases and 2 bases respectively, with 11 bases between them. CDR1 and CDR2 (germline): MGHRA, YSYEKL. The CDR3 covers 15 residues. The CDR3 nucleotides read TGCGCCAGCAGCCAAGATTCAGGGTTTACCTACGAGCAGTACTTC. Its protein is CASSQDSGFTYEQYF.

The CDR3 protein is CASSATGTGWETQYF. The CDR3 DNA reads as TGTGCCAGCAGCGCAACCGGGACAGGGTGGGAGACCCAGTACTTC. The J gene is TRBJ2-5, the V gene TRBV21-1; TRBD1 is the table's D call and was not checked against the DNA. TRBV21-1 is a pseudogene locus. CDR3 length equals 15 residues.

V and J are TRBV19 and TRBJ1-5; D call uncertain. V shed 5 bases and J shed 9 bases, with 11 bases lying between them. CDR3 length equals 12 residues. Germline V gene sequence: CDR1 LNHDA, CDR2 SQIVND (reference sequence). The CDR3 sequence: CASSLGFWPQHF. CDR3 nucleotide sequence: TGTGCCAGTAGTCTGGGGTTTTGGCCCCAGCATTTT.

This chain joins TRBV7-9 and TRBJ2-7; perhaps TRBD2 as D (5 bases). V lost 8 bases and J lost 5, with 13 bases in between. Germline loops: CDR1 SEHNR, CDR2 FQNEAQ (reference sequence). CDR3 length equals 12 residues. The CDR3 sequence is CASASLGDEQYF. As DNA, the CDR3 is TGTGCCAGCGCATCTCTGGGAGACGAGCAGTACTTC. The full variable domain, its missing parts supplied by reference TRBV7-9 and TRBJ2-7, is DTGVSQNPRHKITKRGQNVTFRCDPISEHNRLYWYRQTLGQGPEFLTYFQNEAQLEKSRLLSDRFSAERPKGSFSTLEIQRTEQGDSAMYLCASASLGDEQYFGPGTRLTVT.

This clonotype came up a few times. This sequence joins TRBV18 and TRBJ2-1; D gene ambiguous. V was pared by 1 base and J by 6 bases, with 13 bases between. Germline CDR1 reads KGHSH; CDR2 reads LQKENI. The CDR3 runs to 15 residues. The DNA of the CDR3 is TGTGCCAGCTCACCACAGAACACGCTGGGCAATGAGCAGTTCTTC. Protein: CASSPQNTLGNEQFF.

This clonotype was counted between two and nine times. The chain is built from TRBV9 and TRBJ2-5; 11 bases agree with TRBD2. This CDR3 region has 15 residues. V shed 2 bases and J 2 bases; nucleotides not matched to a gene: 2. CDR1 and CDR2 from the germline V gene are SGDLS and YYNGEE. The CDR3 DNA sequence: TGTGCCAGCAGCGTGGGGACTAGCGGACAAGAGACCCAGTACTTC. As protein: CASSVGTSGQETQYF.

V usage is TRBV5-1 and J usage is TRBJ2-7; D may correspond to TRBD1 or TRBD2 (5 bases each). The CDR3 runs to 13 residues. The germline CDR1 and CDR2 sequences are SGHRS and YFSETQ. V gave up 4 bases and J gave up 4 bases, with 12 bases separating them. The chain's CDR3 is CASSTGTGYEQYF. CDR3 bases: TGCGCCAGCAGCACCGGGACGGGGTACGAGCAGTACTTC.

This sequence joins TRBV2 and TRBJ2-5, with 7 bases matching TRBD2. V lost 0 bases and J lost 3; bases outside the gene matches: 1. Germline V gene lookup returns CDR1 SNHLY and CDR2 FYNNEI. This CDR3 region has 14 residues. The CDR3 DNA is TGTGCCAGCAGTGAAGCGGGAGGGGAAGAGACCCAGTACTTC. It translates to CASSEAGGEETQYF.

CDR3 DNA sequence: TGTGCCAGCAGCTTAGGTCCATTAGGGCAGCCCCAGCATTTT. Translating it yields CASSLGPLGQPQHF. The genes are TRBV7-2 and TRBJ1-5; D uncertain. The CDR3 is 14 amino acids. V dropped 1 base and J dropped 7 bases, with 11 bases sitting between them. Germline V gene sequence: CDR1 SGHTA, CDR2 FQGNSA. Full variable domain (outside the CDR3, taken from reference TRBV7-2 and TRBJ1-5): GAGVSQSPSNKVTEKGKDVELRCDPISGHTALYWYRQSLGQGLEFLIYFQGNSAPDKSGLPSDRFSAERTGGSVSTLTIQRTQQEDSAVYLCASSLGPLGQPQHFGDGTRLSIL.

The chain carries TRBV7-9 and TRBJ1-5; D uncertain. The CDR3 is 12 amino acids. V lost 5 bases to trimming and J lost 3 bases, with 5 bases between them. Per the germline V gene, CDR1 is SEHNR and CDR2 is FQNEAQ (reference sequence). CDR3 coding DNA: TGTGCCAGCAGCGAGAACAATCAGCCCCAGCATTTT. This translates into CASSENNQPQHF. The whole variable domain, remainder taken from reference TRBV7-9 and TRBJ1-5, is DTGVSQNPRHKITKRGQNVTFRCDPISEHNRLYWYRQTLGQGPEFLTYFQNEAQLEKSRLLSDRFSAERPKGSFSTLEIQRTEQGDSAMYLCASSENNQPQHFGDGTRLSIL.

There are many counts of this clonotype. J is TRBJ2-2 and V is TRBV19; D may be TRBD1 (5 bases). The V gene's germline CDR1 is LNHDA and CDR2 SQIVND (reference sequence). The germline V and J ends were trimmed by 3 bases and 0 bases, with 11 bases remaining between them. The CDR3 loop spans 16 amino acids. CDR3 loop: CASSIWQGTNTGELFF. The DNA for the CDR3 is TGTGCCAGTAGTATCTGGCAGGGAACGAACACCGGGGAGCTGTTTTTT. The full variable domain, rest sourced from reference TRBV19 and TRBJ2-2, is DGGITQSPKYLFRKEGQNVTLSCEQNLNHDAMYWYRQDPGQGLRLIYYSQIVNDFQKGDIAEGYSVSREKKESFPLTVTSAQKNPTAFYLCASSIWQGTNTGELFFGEGSRLTVL.

This clonotype was found a few times. This sequence joins TRBV6-6 and TRBJ2-3; perhaps TRBD2 as D (6 bases). V was clipped by 11 bases and J by 8 bases, with 17 bases between them. CDR3 size: 12 residues. Germline assignment: CDR1 MNHNY and CDR2 SVGAGI (reference sequence). The CDR3 reads CAAALALGTQYF. Here the CDR3 DNA reads TGTGCCGCGGCGCTAGCGCTTGGTACGCAGTATTTT.

This clonotype was counted between two and nine times. The V and J genes are TRBV25-1 and TRBJ2-5, with no clear D. Trimming left V 3 bases short and J 0 bases short, with 8 bases between. CDR1 and CDR2 from the germline V gene are MGHDK and SYGVNS. This CDR3 has 14 amino acids. The CDR3 DNA reads as TGTGCCAGCAGTGATAACAGAGACCAAGAGACCCAGTACTTC. Translating it yields CASSDNRDQETQYF.

This clonotype was recorded at least ten times. This chain joins TRBV7-9 and TRBJ2-5; D unclear. Germline CDR1 and CDR2: SEHNR and FQNEAQ (reference sequence). The CDR3 length is 13 residues. Trimming took off 2 bases at V and 1 base at J, with 5 bases between the two ends. CDR3: CASSLPLQETQYF. DNA of the CDR3: TGTGCCAGCAGCTTACCCCTCCAAGAGACCCAGTACTTC.

In this sample, this clonotype turned up many times. The chain carries TRBV7-8 and TRBJ2-5; 9 bases are a match to TRBD2. The CDR3 is made up of 15 amino acids. Germline CDR1 is SGHVS and CDR2 is FQNEAQ. J gave up 5 bases and V 1 base, and 5 bases lay outside the gene matches. The CDR3 protein is CASSLGAGGKETQYF. In DNA, the CDR3 is TGTGCCAGCAGCTTAGGAGCGGGAGGAAAGGAGACCCAGTACTTC.

This clonotype has just a few counts. The chain recombines TRBV5-1 with TRBJ2-7, with D perhaps given as TRBD1 or TRBD2 (6 bases each). V was trimmed by 0 bases and J by 3 bases, leaving 13 bases between them. Germline V CDR1 and CDR2: SGHRS, YFSETQ. The length of the CDR3 is 15 residues. The CDR3 nucleotides are TGCGCCAGCAGCTTGGGAGGGGGAGGTATCTACGAGCAGTACTTC. Translating gives CASSLGGGGIYEQYF. Combining the CDR3 with reference TRBV5-1 and TRBJ2-7 gives the whole variable domain KAGVTQTPRYLIKTRGQQVTLSCSPISGHRSVSWYQQTPGQGLQFLFEYFSETQRNKGNFPGRFSGRQFSNSRSEMNVSTLELGDSALYLCASSLGGGGIYEQYFGPGTRLTVT.

The CDR3 region is CASSLTTGNEQYF. The CDR3 nucleotides are TGTGCCAGCAGCTTAACCACAGGGAACGAGCAGTACTTC. The chain carries TRBV7-9 and TRBJ2-7; weak D call: TRBD1 (6 bases). Deletions cut 2 bases from V and 5 bases from J, with 10 bases between. This CDR3 region has 13 residues. Germline CDR1 is SEHNR and CDR2 is FQNEAQ (reference sequence).

This clonotype came up a few times. The chain employs TRBV4-1 and TRBJ2-7, with TRBD2 identical over 12 bases. Per the germline V gene, CDR1 is MGHRA and CDR2 is YSYEKL. The CDR3 length is 18 residues. V lost 1 base, J lost 10 bases, and 17 bases stayed unmatched. The CDR3 bases are TGCGCCAGCAGCCAAGTTCTAGCGGGAGGGCCGGAGGAGGAAGAACAGTACTTC. This codes for CASSQVLAGGPEEEEQYF.

This clonotype came up a few times. The V call is TRBV9, the J call TRBJ2-5; possibly TRBD2 for D (5 bases). CDR3 length equals 15 residues. Trimming took 3 bases from V and 5 from J, leaving 17 bases between them. CDR1 SGDLS and CDR2 YYNGEE come from the germline V gene. The CDR3 spells CASSAESWEWETQYF. Written as DNA, the CDR3 is TGTGCCAGCAGCGCCGAAAGCTGGGAGTGGGAGACCCAGTACTTC.

This clonotype has more than one count but fewer than ten. The J gene is TRBJ2-7, the V gene TRBV4-1; no reliable D call. The CDR3 runs to 16 residues. CDR1 is MGHRA, CDR2 YSYEKL, per germline. Trimming cost V 0 bases and J 0 bases, with 12 bases left between them. The CDR3 coding sequence is TGCGCCAGCAGCCAAGAGGCGCCCCCAAGCTCCTACGAGCAGTACTTC. Protein sequence: CASSQEAPPSSYEQYF.

The V gene is TRBV19, the J gene TRBJ2-1; 8 bases agree with TRBD1. Germline CDR1 reads LNHDA; CDR2 reads SQIVND (reference sequence). This CDR3 contains 15 residues. Losses at the gene ends were 6 bases for V and 4 bases for J; bases not matched to a gene: 8. This CDR3 is CASRIDRGGYNEQFF. The CDR3 DNA reads TGTGCCAGTAGGATCGACAGGGGCGGATACAATGAGCAGTTCTTC.